The clone carrying this T cell receptor (beta chain) was seen once. The record originates from a study of blood T cells in healthy people across ages. The CDR3 runs to 16 residues. Trimming removed 1 base at V and 2 bases at J, with 12 bases between. Germline-derived CDR1 and CDR2 are MGHRA and YSYEKL. Extractions gave at least 5.5 micrograms of total RNA per sample. The use of a sample-barcoded 5' primer and a J-beta primer mix characterized a second PCR of 7 to 11 cycles. Any given sample supplied a minimum of 2.5 million CDR3-containing paired-end reads. TCRdb redid the calling of the 5' RACE reads with MiXCR, one entry per CDR3 protein. The table lists about 1.4 million distinct CDR3 sequences, around 59% of them singletons.

The TCR comes from a man aged 18 to 35 in good health. The chain employs TRBV4-1 and TRBJ2-1; D assignment may be TRBD1 or TRBD2 (5 bases each). The material sequenced was blood. In DNA, the CDR3 is TGCGCCAGCAGCCAAGGAGGGGCCGAACCCTACAATGAGCAGTTCTTC. It is translated as CASSQGGAEPYNEQFF.